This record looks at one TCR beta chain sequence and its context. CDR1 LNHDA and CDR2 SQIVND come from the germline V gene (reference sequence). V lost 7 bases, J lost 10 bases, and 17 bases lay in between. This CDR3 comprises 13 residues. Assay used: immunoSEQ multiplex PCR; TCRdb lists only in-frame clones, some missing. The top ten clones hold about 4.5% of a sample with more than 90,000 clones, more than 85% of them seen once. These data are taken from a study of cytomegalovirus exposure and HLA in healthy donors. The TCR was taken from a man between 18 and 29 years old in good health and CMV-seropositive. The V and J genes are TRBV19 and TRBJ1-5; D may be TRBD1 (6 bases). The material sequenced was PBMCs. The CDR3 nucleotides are TGTGCCAGTAAGTGGGACACTAAGGGTCCCCAGCATTTT. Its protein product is CASKWDTKGPQHF.